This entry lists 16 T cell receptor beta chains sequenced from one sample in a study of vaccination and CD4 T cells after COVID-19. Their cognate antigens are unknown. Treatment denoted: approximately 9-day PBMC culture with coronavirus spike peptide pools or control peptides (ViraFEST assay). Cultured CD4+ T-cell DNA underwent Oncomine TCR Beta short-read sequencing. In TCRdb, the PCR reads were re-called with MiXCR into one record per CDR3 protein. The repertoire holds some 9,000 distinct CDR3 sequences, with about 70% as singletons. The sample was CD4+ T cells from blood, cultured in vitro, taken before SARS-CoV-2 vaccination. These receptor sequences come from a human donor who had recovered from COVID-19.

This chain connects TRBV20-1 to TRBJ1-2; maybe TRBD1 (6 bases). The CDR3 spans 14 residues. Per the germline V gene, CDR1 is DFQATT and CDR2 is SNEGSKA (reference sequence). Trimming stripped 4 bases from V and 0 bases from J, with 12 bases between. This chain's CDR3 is CSAITGQPNYGYTF. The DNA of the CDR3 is TGCAGTGCTATCACAGGACAGCCTAACTATGGCTACACCTTC.

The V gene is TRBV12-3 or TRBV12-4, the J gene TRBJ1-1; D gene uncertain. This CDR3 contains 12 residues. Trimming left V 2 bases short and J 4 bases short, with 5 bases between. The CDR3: CASSLRGTEAFF. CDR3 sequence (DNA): TGTGCCAGCAGTTTACGGGGCACTGAAGCTTTCTTT.

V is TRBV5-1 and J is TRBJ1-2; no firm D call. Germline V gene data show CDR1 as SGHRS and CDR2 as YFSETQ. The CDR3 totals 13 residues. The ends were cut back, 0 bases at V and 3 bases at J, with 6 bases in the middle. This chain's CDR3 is CASSLDGDYGYTF. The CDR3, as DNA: TGCGCCAGCAGCTTGGATGGGGACTATGGCTACACCTTC.

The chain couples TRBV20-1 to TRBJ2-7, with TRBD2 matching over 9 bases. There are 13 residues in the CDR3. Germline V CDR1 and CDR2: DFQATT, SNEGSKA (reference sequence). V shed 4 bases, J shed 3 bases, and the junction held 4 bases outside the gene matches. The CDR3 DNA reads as TGCAGTGCTAAATGGACTAGCGACTACGAGCAGTACTTC. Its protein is CSAKWTSDYEQYF.

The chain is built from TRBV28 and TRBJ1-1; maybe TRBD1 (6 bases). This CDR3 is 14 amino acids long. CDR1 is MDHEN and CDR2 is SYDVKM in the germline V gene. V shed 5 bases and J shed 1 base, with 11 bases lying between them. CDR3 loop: CASSRYRENTEAFF. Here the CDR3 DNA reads TGTGCCAGCAGTAGGTACAGGGAGAACACTGAAGCTTTCTTT.

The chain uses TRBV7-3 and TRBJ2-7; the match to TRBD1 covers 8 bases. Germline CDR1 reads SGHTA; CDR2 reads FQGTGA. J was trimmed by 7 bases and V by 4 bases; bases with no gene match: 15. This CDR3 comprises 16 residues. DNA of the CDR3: TGTGCCAGCAGCTCTCTTTTGGCAGGGGGCTTTCGTGAGCAGTACTTC. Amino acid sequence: CASSSLLAGGFREQYF.

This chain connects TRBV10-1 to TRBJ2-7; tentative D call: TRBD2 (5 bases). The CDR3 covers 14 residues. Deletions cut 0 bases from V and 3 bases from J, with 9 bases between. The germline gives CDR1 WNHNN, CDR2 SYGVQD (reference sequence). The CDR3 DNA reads TGCGCCAGCAGTGAGTCTACTCGGGGCTACGAGCAGTACTTC. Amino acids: CASSESTRGYEQYF.

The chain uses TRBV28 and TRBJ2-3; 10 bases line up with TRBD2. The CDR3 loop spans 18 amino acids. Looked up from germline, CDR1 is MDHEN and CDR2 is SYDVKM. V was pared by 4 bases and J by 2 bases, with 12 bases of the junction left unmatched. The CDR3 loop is CASSSPVRLAGDTDTQYF. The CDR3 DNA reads TGTGCCAGCAGTTCCCCGGTGAGGCTAGCGGGAGACACAGATACGCAGTATTTT.

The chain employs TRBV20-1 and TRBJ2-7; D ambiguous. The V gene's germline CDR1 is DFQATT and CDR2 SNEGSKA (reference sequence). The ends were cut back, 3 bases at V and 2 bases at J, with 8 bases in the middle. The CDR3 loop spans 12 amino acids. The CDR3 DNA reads TGCAGTGCTAGCTCCTCGGCCTACGAGCAGTACTTC. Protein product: CSASSSAYEQYF.

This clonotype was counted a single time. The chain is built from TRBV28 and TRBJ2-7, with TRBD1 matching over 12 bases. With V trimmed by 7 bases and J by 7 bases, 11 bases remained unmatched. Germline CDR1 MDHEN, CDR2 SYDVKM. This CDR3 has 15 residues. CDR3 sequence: CASTTPGTGGWEQYF. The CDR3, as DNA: TGTGCCAGCACAACCCCCGGGACAGGGGGCTGGGAGCAGTACTTC.

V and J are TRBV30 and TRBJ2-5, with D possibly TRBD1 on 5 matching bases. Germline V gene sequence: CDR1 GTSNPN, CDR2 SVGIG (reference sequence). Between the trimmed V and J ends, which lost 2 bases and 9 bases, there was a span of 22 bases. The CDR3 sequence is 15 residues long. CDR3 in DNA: TGTGCCTGGAGTTCCGGCAGGGCGGCTGGTCTAGCCCAGTACTTC. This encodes CAWSSGRAAGLAQYF.

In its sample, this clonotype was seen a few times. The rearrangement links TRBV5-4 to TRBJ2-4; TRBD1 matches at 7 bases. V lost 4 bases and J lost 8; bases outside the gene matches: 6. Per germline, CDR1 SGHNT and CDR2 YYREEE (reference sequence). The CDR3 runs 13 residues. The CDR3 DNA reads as TGTGCCAGCAGCACACAGGGGAAGGACATTCAGTACTTC. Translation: CASSTQGKDIQYF.

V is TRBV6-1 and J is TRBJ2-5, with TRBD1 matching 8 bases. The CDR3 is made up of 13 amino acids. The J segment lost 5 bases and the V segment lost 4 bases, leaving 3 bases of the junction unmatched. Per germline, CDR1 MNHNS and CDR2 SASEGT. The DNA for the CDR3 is TGTGCCAGCAGTGCAGGGGGCTGGGAGACCCAGTACTTC. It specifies CASSAGGWETQYF.

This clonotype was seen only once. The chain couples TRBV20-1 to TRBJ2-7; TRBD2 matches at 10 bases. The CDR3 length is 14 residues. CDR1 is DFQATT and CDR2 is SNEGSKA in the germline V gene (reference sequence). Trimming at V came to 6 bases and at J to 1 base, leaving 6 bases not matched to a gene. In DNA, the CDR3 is TGCAGTGCGACCGGACTAGCGGAATCCTACGAGCAGTACTTC. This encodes CSATGLAESYEQYF.

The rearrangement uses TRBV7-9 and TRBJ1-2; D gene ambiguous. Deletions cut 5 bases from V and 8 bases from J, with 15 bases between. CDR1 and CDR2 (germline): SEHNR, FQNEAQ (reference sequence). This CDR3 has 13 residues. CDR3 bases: TGTGCCAGCAGCCCGACGGAGGCGTTGGGCTACACCTTC. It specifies CASSPTEALGYTF.

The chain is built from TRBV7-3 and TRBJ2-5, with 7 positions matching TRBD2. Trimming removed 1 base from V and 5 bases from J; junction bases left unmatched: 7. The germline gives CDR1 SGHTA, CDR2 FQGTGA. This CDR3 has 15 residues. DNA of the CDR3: TGTGCCAGCAGCTTAAATCCAGCGGGAAAGGAGACCCAGTACTTC. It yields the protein CASSLNPAGKETQYF.